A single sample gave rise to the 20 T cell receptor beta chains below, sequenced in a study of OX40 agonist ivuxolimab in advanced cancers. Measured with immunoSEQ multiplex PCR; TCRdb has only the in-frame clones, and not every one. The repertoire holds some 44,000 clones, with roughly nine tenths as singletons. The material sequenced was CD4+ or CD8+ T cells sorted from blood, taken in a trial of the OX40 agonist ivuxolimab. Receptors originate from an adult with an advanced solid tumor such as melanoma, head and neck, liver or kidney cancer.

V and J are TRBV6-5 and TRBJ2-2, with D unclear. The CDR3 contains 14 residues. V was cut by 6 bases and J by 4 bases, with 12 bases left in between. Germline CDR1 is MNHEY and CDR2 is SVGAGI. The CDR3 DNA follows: TGTGCCAGCAGCCCCACCTGGGCCACCGGGGAGCTGTTTTTT. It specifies CASSPTWATGELFF.

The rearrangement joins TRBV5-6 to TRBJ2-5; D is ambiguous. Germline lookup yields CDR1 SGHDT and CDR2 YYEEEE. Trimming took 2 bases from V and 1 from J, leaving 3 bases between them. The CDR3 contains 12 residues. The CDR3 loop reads CASSFSQETQYF. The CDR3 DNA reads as TGTGCCAGCAGCTTCAGCCAAGAGACCCAGTACTTC.

CDR3 coding DNA: TGTGCCAGCACCTCAGACCGGTTACTGTTTTTT. This translates into CASTSDRLLFF. The gene calls are TRBV25-1 and TRBJ1-4, with D uncertain. The length of the CDR3 is 11 residues. The V end was cut by 7 bases, the J end by 13 bases, with 13 bases between. Germline CDR1 and CDR2: MGHDK and SYGVNS. Full variable domain (remainder filled in from reference TRBV25-1 and TRBJ1-4): EADIYQTPRYLVIGTGKKITLECSQTMGHDKMYWYQQDPGMELHLIHYSYGVNSTEKGDLSSESTVSRIRTEHFPLTLESARPSHTSQYLCASTSDRLLFFGSGTQLSVL.

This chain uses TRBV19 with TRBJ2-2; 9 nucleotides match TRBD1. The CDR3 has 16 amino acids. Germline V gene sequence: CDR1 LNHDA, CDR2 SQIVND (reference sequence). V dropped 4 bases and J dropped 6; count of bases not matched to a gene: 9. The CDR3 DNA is TGTGCCAGTAGTACCCGACAGGGGGGTACGGCCGGGGAGCTGTTTTTT. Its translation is CASSTRQGGTAGELFF.

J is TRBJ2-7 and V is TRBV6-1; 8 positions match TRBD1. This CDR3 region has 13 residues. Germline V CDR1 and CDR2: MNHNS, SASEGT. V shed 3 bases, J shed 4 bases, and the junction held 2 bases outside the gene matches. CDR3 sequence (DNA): TGTGCCAGCAGTGACGACAGGGGTTACGAGCAGTACTTC. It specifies CASSDDRGYEQYF.

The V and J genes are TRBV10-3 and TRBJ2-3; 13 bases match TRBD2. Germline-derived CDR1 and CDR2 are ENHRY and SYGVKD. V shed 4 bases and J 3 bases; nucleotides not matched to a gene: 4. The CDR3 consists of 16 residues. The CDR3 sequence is CAISVTSGGETDTQYF. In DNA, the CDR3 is TGTGCCATCAGTGTTACTAGCGGGGGGGAAACAGATACGCAGTATTTT.

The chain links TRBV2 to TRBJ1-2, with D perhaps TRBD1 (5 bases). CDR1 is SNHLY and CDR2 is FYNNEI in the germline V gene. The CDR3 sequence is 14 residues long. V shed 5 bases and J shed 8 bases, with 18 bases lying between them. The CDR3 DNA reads TGTGCCAGCAGTCCCGGGACCTTCCCTCTGGGCTACACCTTC. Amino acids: CASSPGTFPLGYTF.

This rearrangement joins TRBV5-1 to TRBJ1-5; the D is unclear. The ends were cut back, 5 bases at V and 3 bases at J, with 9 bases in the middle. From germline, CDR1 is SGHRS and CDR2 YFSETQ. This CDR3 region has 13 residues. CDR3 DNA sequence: TGCGCCAGCAGAATCGATGACAATCAGCCCCAGCATTTT. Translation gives CASRIDDNQPQHF.

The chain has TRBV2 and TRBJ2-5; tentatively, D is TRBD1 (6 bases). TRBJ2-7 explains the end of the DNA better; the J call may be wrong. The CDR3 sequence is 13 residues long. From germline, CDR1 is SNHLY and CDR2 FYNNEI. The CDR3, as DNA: TGTGCCAGCAGGATACAGGGTGTCGACGAGCAGTACTTC. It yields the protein CASRIQGVDEQYF.

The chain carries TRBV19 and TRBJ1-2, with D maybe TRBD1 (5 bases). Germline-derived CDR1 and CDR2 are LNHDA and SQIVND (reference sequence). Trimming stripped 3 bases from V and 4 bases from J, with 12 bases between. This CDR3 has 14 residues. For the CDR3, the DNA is TGTGCCAGTAGTATCGGGACGGGATCCTATGGCTACACCTTC. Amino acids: CASSIGTGSYGYTF.

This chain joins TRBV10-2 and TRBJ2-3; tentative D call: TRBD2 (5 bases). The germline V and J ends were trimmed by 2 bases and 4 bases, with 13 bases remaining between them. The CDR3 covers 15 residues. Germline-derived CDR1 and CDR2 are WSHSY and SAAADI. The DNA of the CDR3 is TGCGCCAGCAGTGAGGAGGGTTTGAGCTCAGATACGCAGTATTTT. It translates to CASSEEGLSSDTQYF.

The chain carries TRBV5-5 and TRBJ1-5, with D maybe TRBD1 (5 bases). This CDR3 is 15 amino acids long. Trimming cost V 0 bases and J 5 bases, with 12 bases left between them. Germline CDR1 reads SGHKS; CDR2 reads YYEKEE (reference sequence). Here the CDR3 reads CASSLDGARDQPQHF. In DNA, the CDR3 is TGTGCCAGCAGCTTGGATGGGGCGCGGGATCAGCCCCAGCATTTT.

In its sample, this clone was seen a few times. The CDR3 DNA reads as TGCGCCAGCAGCTTGGCGGGACTAGCGGGACATTCTTTCCAAGAGACCCAGTACTTC. This encodes CASSLAGLAGHSFQETQYF. V is TRBV5-1 and J is TRBJ2-5; 13 nucleotides line up with TRBD2. V lost 0 bases to trimming and J lost 1 base; unmatched junction nucleotides: 9. Germline V gene lookup returns CDR1 SGHRS and CDR2 YFSETQ. The CDR3 is 19 amino acids.

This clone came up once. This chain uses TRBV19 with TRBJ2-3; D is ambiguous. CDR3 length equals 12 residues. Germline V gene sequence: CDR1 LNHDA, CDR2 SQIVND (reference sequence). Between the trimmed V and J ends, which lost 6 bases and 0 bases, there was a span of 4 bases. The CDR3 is CASSISTDTQYF. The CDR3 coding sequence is TGTGCCAGTAGCATTAGCACAGATACGCAGTATTTT.

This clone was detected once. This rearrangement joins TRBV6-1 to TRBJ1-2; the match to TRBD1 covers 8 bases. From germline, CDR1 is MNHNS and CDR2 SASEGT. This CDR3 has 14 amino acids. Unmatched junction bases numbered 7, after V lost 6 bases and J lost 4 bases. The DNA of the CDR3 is TGTGCCAGCAGACTGACAGGGGCGGTCTATGGCTACACCTTC. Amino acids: CASRLTGAVYGYTF.

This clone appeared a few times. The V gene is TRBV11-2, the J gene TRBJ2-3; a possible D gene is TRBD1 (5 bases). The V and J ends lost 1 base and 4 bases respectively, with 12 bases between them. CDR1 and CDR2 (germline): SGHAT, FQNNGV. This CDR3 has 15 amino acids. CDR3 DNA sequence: TGTGCCAGCAGCTTAGGTTCAGCAGGGTCAGATACGCAGTATTTT. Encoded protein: CASSLGSAGSDTQYF.

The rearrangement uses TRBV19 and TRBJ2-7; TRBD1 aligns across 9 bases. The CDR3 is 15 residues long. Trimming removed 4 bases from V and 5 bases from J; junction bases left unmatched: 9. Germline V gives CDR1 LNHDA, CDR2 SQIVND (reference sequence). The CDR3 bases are TGTGCCAGTAGTAGGAAGGGACAGGGAGTCAACGAGCAGTACTTC. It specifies CASSRKGQGVNEQYF.

CDR3 sequence: CASSLVLAGASYEQYF. The CDR3 DNA reads as TGTGCCAGCAGCTTAGTCCTAGCGGGGGCGTCCTACGAGCAGTACTTC. J is TRBJ2-7 and V is TRBV7-2; 10 bases map to TRBD2. Germline V lookup: CDR1 SGHTA, CDR2 FQGNSA. V trimming: 1 base; J trimming: 1 base; junction bases outside the gene matches: 4. The CDR3 runs 16 residues.

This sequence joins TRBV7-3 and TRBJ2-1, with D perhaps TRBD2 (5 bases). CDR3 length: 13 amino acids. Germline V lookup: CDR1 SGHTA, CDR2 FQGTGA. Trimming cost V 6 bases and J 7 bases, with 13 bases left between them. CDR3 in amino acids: CASSSDPGNEQFF. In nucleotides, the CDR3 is TGTGCCAGCAGTTCTGACCCGGGAAATGAGCAGTTCTTC.

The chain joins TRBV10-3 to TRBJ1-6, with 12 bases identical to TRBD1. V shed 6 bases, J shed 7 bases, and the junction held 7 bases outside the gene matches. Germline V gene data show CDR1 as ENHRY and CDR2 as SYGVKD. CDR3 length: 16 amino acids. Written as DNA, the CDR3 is TGTGCCATCAGCGCCGGGACAGGGGGCAGGAATTCACCCCTCCACTTT. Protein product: CAISAGTGGRNSPLHF.